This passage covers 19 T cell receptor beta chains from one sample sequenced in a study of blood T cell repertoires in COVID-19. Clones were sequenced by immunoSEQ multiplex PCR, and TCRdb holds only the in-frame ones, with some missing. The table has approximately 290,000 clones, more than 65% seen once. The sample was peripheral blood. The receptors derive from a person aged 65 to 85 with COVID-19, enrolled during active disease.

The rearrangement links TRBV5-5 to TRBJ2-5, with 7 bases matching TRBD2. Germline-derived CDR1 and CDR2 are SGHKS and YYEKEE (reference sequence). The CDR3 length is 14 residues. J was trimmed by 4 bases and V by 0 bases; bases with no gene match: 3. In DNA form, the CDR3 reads TGTGCCAGCAGCTTGGCCGGCGGGAGAGAGACCCAGTACTTC. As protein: CASSLAGGRETQYF.

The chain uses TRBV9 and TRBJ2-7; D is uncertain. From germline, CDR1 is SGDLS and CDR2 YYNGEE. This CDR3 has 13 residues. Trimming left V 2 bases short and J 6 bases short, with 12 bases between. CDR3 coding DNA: TGTGCCAGCAGCGTCTCGTCGCGGAGCGAGCAGTACTTC. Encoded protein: CASSVSSRSEQYF.

Written as DNA, the CDR3 is TGTGCCAGCAGCCACGGCGGTGGAAACACCATATATTTT. It specifies CASSHGGGNTIYF. The gene calls are TRBV14 and TRBJ1-3; D not certain. V gave up 3 bases and J gave up 3 bases, with 6 bases separating them. Looked up from germline, CDR1 is SGHDN and CDR2 is FVKESK. The CDR3 is 13 amino acids.

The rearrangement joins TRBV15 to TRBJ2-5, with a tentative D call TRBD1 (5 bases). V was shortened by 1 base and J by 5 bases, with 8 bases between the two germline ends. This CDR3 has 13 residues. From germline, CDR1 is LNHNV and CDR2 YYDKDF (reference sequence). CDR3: CATSRGTYETQYF. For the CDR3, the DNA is TGTGCCACCAGCAGAGGGACATACGAGACCCAGTACTTC.

The CDR3 DNA sequence: TGTGCCAGCAGTGAATTCTTTCCCGGCAGGGAAGATGAAAAACTGTTTTTT. This codes for CASSEFFPGREDEKLFF. The chain uses TRBV25-1 and TRBJ1-4; D may be TRBD1 (5 bases). CDR3 length: 17 residues. Germline lookup yields CDR1 MGHDK and CDR2 SYGVNS. Trimming pared 1 base from V and 6 bases from J, leaving 18 bases between. Together with reference TRBV25-1 and TRBJ1-4, the CDR3 gives the full variable domain: EADIYQTPRYLVIGTGKKITLECSQTMGHDKMYWYQQDPGMELHLIHYSYGVNSTEKGDLSSESTVSRIRTEHFPLTLESARPSHTSQYLCASSEFFPGREDEKLFFGSGTQLSVL.

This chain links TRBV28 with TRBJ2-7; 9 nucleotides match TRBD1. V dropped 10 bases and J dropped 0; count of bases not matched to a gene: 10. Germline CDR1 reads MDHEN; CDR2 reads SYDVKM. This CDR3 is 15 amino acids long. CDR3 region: CATIPQTGGSYEQYF. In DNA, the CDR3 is TGTGCCACCATCCCGCAGACAGGGGGCTCCTACGAGCAGTACTTC.

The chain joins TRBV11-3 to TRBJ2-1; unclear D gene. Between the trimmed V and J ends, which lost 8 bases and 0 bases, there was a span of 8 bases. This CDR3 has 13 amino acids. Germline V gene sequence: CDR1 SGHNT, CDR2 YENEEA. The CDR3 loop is CASATNSYNEQFF. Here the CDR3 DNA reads TGTGCCAGCGCGACAAACTCCTACAATGAGCAGTTCTTC.

DNA for the CDR3: TGTGCCAGCAGTGAAGCAAGCAGCAATCAGCCCCAGCATTTT. This sequence encodes CASSEASSNQPQHF. This chain links TRBV6-1 with TRBJ1-5; the D is unclear. The length of the CDR3 is 14 residues. V lost 0 bases to trimming and J lost 1 base, with 4 bases between them. Germline V lookup: CDR1 MNHNS, CDR2 SASEGT.

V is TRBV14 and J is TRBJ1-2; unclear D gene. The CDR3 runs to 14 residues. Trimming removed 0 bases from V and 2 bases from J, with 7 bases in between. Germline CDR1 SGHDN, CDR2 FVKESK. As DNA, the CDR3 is TGTGCCAGCAGCCAAGATCTCCAGAACTATGGCTACACCTTC. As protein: CASSQDLQNYGYTF.

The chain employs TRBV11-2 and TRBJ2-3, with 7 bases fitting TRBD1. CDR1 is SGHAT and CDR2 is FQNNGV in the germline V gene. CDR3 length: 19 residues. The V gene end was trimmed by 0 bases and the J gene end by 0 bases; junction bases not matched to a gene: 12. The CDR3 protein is CASSLDGFRQGPSTDTQYF. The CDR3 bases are TGTGCCAGCAGCTTAGATGGGTTTCGACAGGGCCCTAGCACAGATACGCAGTATTTT.

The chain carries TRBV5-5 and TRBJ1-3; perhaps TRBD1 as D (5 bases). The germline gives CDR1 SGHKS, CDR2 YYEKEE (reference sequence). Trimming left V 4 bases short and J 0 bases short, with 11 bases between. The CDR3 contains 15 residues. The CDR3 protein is CASSQGVTSGNTIYF. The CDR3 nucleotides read TGTGCCAGCAGCCAAGGGGTAACCTCTGGAAACACCATATATTTT.

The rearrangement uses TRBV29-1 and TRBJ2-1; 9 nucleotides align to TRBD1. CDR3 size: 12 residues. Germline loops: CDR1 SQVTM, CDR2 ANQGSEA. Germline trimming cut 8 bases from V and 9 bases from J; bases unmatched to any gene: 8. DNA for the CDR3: TGCAGCATTAGGACAGGGGCGATTGAGCAGTTCTTC. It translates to CSIRTGAIEQFF.

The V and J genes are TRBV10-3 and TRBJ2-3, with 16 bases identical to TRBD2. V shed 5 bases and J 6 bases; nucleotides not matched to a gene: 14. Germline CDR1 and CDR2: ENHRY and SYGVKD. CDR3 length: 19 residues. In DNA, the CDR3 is TGTGCCATCAGTAACTCCGGGACTAGCGGGAGGGTTGAGTCGGATACGCAGTATTTT. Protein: CAISNSGTSGRVESDTQYF.

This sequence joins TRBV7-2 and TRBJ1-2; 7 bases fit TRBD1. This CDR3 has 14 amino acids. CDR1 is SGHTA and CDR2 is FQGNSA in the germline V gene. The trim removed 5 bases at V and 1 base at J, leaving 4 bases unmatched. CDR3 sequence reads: CASSTGVDNYGYTF. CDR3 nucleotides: TGTGCCAGCAGCACAGGGGTCGATAACTATGGCTACACCTTC.

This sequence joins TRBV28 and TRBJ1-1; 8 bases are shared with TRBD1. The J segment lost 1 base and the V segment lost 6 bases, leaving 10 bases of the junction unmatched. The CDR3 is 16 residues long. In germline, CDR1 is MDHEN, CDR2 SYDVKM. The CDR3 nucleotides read TGTGCCAGCAGCACCGAAAGACAGGGGAGGAACACTGAAGCTTTCTTT. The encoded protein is CASSTERQGRNTEAFF. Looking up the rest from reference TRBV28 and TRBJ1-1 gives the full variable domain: DVKVTQSSRYLVKRTGEKVFLECVQDMDHENMFWYRQDPGLGLRLIYFSYDVKMKEKGDIPEGYSVSREKKERFSLILESASTNQTSMYLCASSTERQGRNTEAFFGQGTRLTVV.

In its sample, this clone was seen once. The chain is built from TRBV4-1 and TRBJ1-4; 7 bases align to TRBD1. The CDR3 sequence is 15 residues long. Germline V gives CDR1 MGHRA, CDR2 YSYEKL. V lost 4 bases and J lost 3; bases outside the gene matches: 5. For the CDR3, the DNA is TGCGCCAGCAGCCCAACACAGGGGTCTAATGAAAAACTGTTTTTT. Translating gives CASSPTQGSNEKLFF.

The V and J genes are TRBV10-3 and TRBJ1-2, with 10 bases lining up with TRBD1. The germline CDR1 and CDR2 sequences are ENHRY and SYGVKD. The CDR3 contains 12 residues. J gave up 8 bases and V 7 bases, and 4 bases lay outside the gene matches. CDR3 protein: CAIMGQGFGYTF. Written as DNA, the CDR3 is TGTGCCATCATGGGACAGGGGTTCGGCTACACCTTC.

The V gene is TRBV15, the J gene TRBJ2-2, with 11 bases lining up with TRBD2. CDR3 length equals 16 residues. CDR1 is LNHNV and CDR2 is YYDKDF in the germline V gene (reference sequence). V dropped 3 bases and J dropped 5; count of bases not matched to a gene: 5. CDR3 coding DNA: TGTGCCACCAGCAGCTCTAGCGGGAGGTATACCGGGGAGCTGTTTTTT. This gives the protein CATSSSSGRYTGELFF.

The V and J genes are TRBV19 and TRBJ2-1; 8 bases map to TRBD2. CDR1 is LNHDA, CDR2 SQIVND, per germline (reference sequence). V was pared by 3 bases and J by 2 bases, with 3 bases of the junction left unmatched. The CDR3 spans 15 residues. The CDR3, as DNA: TGTGCCAGTAGTATCGAGCGGGAGCCCTACAATGAGCAGTTCTTC. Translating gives CASSIEREPYNEQFF.